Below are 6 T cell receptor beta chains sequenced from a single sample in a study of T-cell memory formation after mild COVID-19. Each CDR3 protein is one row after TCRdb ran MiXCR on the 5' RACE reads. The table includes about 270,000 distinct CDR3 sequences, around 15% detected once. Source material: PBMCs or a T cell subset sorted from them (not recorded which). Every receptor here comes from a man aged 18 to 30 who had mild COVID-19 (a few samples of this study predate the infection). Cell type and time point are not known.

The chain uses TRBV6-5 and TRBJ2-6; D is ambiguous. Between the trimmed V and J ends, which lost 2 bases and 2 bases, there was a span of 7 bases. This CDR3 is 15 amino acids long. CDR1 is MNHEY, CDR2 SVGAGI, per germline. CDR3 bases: TGTGCCAGCAGTTACATGTCCCCTGGGGCCAACGTCCTGACTTTC. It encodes CASSYMSPGANVLTF.

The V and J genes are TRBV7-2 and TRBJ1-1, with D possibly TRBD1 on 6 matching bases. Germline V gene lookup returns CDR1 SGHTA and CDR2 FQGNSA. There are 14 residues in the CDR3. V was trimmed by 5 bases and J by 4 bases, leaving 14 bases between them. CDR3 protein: CASSLAGASTEAFF. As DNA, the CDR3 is TGTGCCAGCAGCCTGGCAGGGGCAAGCACTGAAGCTTTCTTT.

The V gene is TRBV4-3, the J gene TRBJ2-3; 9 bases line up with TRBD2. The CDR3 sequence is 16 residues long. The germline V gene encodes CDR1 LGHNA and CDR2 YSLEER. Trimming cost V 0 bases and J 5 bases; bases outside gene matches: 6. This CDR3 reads CASSQDRGGAIDTQYF. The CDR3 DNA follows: TGCGCCAGCAGCCAAGATCGCGGGGGGGCAATAGATACGCAGTATTTT.

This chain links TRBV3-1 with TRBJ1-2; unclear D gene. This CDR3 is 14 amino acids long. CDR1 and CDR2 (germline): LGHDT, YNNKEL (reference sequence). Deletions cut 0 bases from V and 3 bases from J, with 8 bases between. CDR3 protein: CASSQEPADYGYTF. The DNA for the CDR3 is TGTGCCAGCAGCCAAGAACCAGCAGACTATGGCTACACCTTC. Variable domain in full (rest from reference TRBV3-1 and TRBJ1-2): DTAVSQTPKYLVTQMGNDKSIKCEQNLGHDTMYWYKQDSKKFLKIMFSYNNKELIINETVPNRFSPKSPDKAHLNLHINSLELGDSAVYFCASSQEPADYGYTFGSGTRLTVV.

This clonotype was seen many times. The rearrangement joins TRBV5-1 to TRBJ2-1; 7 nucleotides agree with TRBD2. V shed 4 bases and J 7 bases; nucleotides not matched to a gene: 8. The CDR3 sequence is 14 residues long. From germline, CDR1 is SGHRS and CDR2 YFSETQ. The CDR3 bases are TGCGCCAGCAGCGTCCAGGGAGGGTCTAATGAGCAGTTCTTC. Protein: CASSVQGGSNEQFF. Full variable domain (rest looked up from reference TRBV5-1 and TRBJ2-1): KAGVTQTPRYLIKTRGQQVTLSCSPISGHRSVSWYQQTPGQGLQFLFEYFSETQRNKGNFPGRFSGRQFSNSRSEMNVSTLELGDSALYLCASSVQGGSNEQFFGPGTRLTVL.

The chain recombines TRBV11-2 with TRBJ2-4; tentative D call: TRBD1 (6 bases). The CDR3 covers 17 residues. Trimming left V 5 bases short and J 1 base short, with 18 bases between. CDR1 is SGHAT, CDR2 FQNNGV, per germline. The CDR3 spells CASSPNTGSRAKNIQYF. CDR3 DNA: TGTGCCAGCAGCCCGAACACAGGGTCTCGGGCCAAAAACATTCAGTACTTC.